These 3 T cell receptor beta chains were sequenced from one sample in a study of OX40 agonist ivuxolimab in advanced cancers. The library came from the immunoSEQ multiplex PCR assay. In TCRdb, the immuneACCESS table is reduced to in-frame sequences with V and J assigned. These tables do not hold every clone; where another copy was compared, an unresolved V gene accounts for under half, and the others remain unexplained. The sample table contains around 84,000 clones; only one count was recorded for under 95% of them. Clones ranked in the top ten supply about 10% of the sample. Sequencing was performed on CD4+ or CD8+ T cells sorted from blood, taken in a trial of the OX40 agonist ivuxolimab. The source of these receptors is an adult with an advanced solid tumor such as melanoma, head and neck, liver or kidney cancer.

V usage is TRBV7-7 and J usage is TRBJ2-7; TRBD2 matches 7 bases. V was clipped by 0 bases and J by 3 bases; unmatched bases: 5. This CDR3 is 15 amino acids long. Germline V gene lookup returns CDR1 SSHAT and CDR2 FNYEAQ (reference sequence). CDR3 in DNA: TGTGCCAGCAGCTTAGCGGTGGGGGAGGGCTACGAGCAGTACTTC. Its translation is CASSLAVGEGYEQYF.

This rearrangement joins TRBV7-6 to TRBJ1-1; D remains unclear. This CDR3 has 13 amino acids. The germline gives CDR1 SGHVS, CDR2 FNYEAQ. V lost 6 bases and J 0 bases, leaving 8 bases between the germline ends. CDR3 loop: CASREEVNTEAFF. In DNA form, the CDR3 reads TGTGCCAGCAGAGAAGAGGTGAACACTGAAGCTTTCTTT.

This chain links TRBV18 with TRBJ2-7; 9 bases are shared with TRBD1. Unmatched junction bases numbered 12, after V lost 3 bases and J lost 3 bases. This CDR3 has 17 amino acids. In germline, CDR1 is KGHSH, CDR2 LQKENI. In DNA form, the CDR3 reads TGTGCCAGCTCACCTACCCCGGGACAGGGAGGCTTCTACGAGCAGTACTTC. Translated, it gives CASSPTPGQGGFYEQYF.